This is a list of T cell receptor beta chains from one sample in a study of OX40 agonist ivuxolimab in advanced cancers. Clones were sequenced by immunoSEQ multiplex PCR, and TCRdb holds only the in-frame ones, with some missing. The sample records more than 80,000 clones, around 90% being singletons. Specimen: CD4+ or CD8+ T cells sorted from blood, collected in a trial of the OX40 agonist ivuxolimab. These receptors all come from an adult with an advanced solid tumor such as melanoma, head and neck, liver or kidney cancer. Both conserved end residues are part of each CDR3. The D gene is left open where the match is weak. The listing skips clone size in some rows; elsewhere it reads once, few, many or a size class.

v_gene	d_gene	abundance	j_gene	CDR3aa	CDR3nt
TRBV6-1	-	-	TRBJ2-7	CASMTSYEQYF	TGTGCCAGCATGACTAGCTACGAGCAGTACTTC
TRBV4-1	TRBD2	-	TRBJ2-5	CASSQEGLAGGAETQYF	TGCGCCAGCAGCCAAGAGGGACTAGCGGGAGGTGCGGAGACCCAGTACTTC
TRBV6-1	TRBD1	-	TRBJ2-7	CASSEWDSPGSEQYF	TGTGCCAGCAGTGAGTGGGACAGCCCCGGGTCCGAGCAGTACTTC
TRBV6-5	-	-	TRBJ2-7	CASSYEGYYEQYF	TGTGCCAGCAGTTACGAGGGCTACTACGAGCAGTACTTC
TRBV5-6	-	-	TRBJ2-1	CASRFSYDEQFF	TGTGCCAGCAGGTTCTCGTACGATGAGCAGTTCTTC
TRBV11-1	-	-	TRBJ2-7	CASSLETDREQYF	TGTGCCAGCAGCTTAGAGACAGACCGCGAGCAGTACTTC
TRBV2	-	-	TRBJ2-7	CASSDWGERVRNEQYF	TGTGCCAGCAGTGATTGGGGGGAGCGTGTACGGAACGAGCAGTACTTC
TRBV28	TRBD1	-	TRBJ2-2	CASCRDRGFTGELFF	TGTGCCAGCTGCCGGGACAGGGGATTCACCGGGGAGCTGTTTTTT
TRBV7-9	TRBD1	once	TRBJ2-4	CASSLAPGQGAIQYF	TGTGCCAGCAGCTTAGCGCCCGGACAGGGGGCCATTCAGTACTTC
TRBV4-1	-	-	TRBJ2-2	CASSPPVGDTRNTGELFF	TGCGCCAGCAGCCCTCCCGTGGGGGACACCAGGAACACCGGGGAGCTGTTTTTT
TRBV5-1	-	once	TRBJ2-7	CASSYGQRYEQYF	TGCGCCAGCAGCTACGGACAACGATACGAGCAGTACTTC
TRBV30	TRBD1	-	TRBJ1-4	CAWSVPILTGINEKLFF	TGTGCCTGGAGTGTACCCATCCTGACAGGGATCAATGAAAAACTGTTTTTT
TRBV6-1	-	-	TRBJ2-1	CASGSTSYNEQFF	TGTGCCAGCGGAAGCACTAGCTACAATGAGCAGTTCTTC
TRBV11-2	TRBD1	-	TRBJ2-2	CASSLGTGGRNTGELFF	TGTGCCAGCAGCTTAGGGACAGGGGGTCGGAACACCGGGGAGCTGTTTTTT
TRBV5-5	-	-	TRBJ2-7	CASSLGGFGDNSYEQYF	TGTGCCAGCAGCTTGGGGGGTTTCGGGGACAACTCCTACGAGCAGTACTTC
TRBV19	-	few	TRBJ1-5	CASKGVDNQPQHF	TGTGCCAGTAAGGGGGTTGACAATCAGCCCCAGCATTTT
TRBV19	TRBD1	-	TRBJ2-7	CASSMGYRGAYEQYF	TGTGCCAGTAGTATGGGGTACAGGGGAGCCTACGAGCAGTACTTC
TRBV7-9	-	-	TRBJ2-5	CASSPTAVGETQYF	TGTGCCAGCAGTCCTACGGCAGTGGGGGAGACCCAGTACTTC
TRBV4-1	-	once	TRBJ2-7	CASSQEWGLSYEQYF	TGCGCCAGCAGCCAAGAATGGGGACTCTCTTACGAGCAGTACTTC
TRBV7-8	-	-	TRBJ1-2	CASSFSHGKGYTF	TGTGCCAGCAGCTTCTCCCACGGCAAGGGCTACACCTTC
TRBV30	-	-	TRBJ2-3	CAWRPGAGDPSTDTQYF	TGTGCCTGGAGGCCCGGGGCCGGGGACCCTAGCACAGATACGCAGTATTTT
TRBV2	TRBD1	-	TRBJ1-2	CASSYTTGASNYGYTF	TGTGCCAGCAGTTACACTACAGGGGCCTCAAACTATGGCTACACCTTC
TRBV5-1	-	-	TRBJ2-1	CASSFGGGNEQFF	TGCGCCAGCAGCTTCGGGGGTGGCAATGAGCAGTTCTTC
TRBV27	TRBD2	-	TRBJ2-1	CASSFGSGVSYNEQFF	TGTGCCAGCAGTTTCGGTAGCGGGGTATCCTACAATGAGCAGTTCTTC
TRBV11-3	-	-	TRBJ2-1	CASSLNREEQFF	TGTGCCAGCAGCTTAAACCGGGAGGAGCAGTTCTTC
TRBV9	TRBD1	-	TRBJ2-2	CASSEGQARTGELFF	TGTGCCAGCAGCGAGGGACAGGCTCGAACCGGGGAGCTGTTTTTT
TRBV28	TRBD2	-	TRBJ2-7	CASSLRASGRDYEQYF	TGTGCCAGCAGTTTAAGAGCTAGCGGGAGGGATTACGAGCAGTACTTC
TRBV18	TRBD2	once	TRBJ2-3	CASSRTSGDSTDTQYF	TGTGCCAGCTCCCGAACTAGCGGAGATAGCACAGATACGCAGTATTTT
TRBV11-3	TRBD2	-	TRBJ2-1	CASSLGTSGYNEQFF	TGTGCCAGCAGCTTGGGGACTAGCGGCTACAATGAGCAGTTCTTC
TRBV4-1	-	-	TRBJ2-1	CASSQDFSAKQFF	TGCGCCAGCAGCCAAGATTTTTCGGCAAAGCAGTTCTTC
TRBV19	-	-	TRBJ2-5	CASSTGTIQETQYF	TGTGCCAGTAGTACCGGGACAATTCAAGAGACCCAGTACTTC
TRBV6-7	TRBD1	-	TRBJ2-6	CADPGQGISGANVLTF	TGTGCCGACCCGGGACAGGGGATCTCTGGGGCCAACGTCCTGACTTTC
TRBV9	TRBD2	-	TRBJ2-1	CASSVVASGSSYNEQFF	TGTGCCAGCAGCGTAGTTGCTAGCGGGAGCTCCTACAATGAGCAGTTCTTC
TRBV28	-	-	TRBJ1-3	CASSSFAGGNTIYF	TGTGCCAGCAGTTCTTTCGCTGGTGGAAACACCATATATTTT
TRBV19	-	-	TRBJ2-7	CASSMGGHEQYF	TGTGCCAGTAGTATGGGGGGCCACGAGCAGTACTTC
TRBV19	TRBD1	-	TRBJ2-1	CASSPQGDEQFF	TGTGCCAGTAGTCCCCAGGGGGATGAGCAGTTCTTC
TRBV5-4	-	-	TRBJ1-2	CASSPRDRGEIGYTF	TGTGCCAGCAGCCCGCGGGACCGAGGGGAGATTGGCTACACCTTC
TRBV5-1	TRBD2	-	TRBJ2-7	CASSWGTSGRMREQYF	TGCGCCAGCAGCTGGGGGACCAGCGGGAGAATGAGGGAGCAGTACTTC
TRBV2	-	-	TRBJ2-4	CASLLLSIQYF	TGTGCCAGCCTTCTGTTGAGCATTCAGTACTTC
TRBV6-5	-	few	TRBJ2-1	CASSYSTGGSYNEQFF	TGTGCCAGCAGTTACTCGACTGGGGGCTCCTACAATGAGCAGTTCTTC
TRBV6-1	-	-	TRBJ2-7	CASSEEVGSSYEQYF	TGTGCCAGCAGTGAAGAAGTAGGGAGCTCCTACGAGCAGTACTTC
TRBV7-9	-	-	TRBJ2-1	CASSFSGNEQFF	TGTGCCAGCAGCTTTAGCGGTAATGAGCAGTTCTTC
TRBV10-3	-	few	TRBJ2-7	CAISGSRGNEQYF	TGTGCCATCAGTGGGAGCAGGGGCAACGAGCAGTACTTC
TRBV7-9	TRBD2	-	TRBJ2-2	CASSPLAGGYTGELFF	TGTGCCAGCAGCCCTCTAGCGGGAGGGTACACCGGGGAGCTGTTTTTT
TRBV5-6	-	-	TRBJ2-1	CASSSNRLRLSSYNEQFF	TGTGCCAGCAGCTCCAACCGATTACGTCTGAGCTCCTACAATGAGCAGTTCTTC
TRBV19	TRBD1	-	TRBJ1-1	CASIRQGPMNTEAFF	TGTGCCAGTATACGACAGGGCCCTATGAACACTGAAGCTTTCTTT
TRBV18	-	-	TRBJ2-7	CASSPVLGEQYF	TGTGCCAGCTCACCAGTCTTGGGGGAGCAGTACTTC
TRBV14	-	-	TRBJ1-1	CASSQAVRFVTEAFF	TGTGCCAGCAGCCAAGCCGTTCGGTTCGTTACTGAAGCTTTCTTT
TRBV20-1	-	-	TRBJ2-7	CSAPLYYEQYF	TGCAGTGCACCGCTTTACTACGAGCAGTACTTC